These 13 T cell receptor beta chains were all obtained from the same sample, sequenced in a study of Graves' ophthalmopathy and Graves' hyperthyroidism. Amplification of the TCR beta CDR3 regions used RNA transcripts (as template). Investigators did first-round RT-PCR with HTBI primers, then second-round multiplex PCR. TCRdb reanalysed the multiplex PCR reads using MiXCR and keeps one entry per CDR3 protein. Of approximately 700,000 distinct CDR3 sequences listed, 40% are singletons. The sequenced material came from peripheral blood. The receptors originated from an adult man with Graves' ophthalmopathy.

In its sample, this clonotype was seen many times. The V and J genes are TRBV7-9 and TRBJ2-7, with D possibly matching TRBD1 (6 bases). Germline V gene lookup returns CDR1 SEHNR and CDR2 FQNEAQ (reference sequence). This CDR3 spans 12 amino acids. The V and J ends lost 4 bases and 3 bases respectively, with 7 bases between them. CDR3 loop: CASSSTGYEQYF. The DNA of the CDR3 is TGTGCCAGCAGCTCGACAGGCTACGAGCAGTACTTC.

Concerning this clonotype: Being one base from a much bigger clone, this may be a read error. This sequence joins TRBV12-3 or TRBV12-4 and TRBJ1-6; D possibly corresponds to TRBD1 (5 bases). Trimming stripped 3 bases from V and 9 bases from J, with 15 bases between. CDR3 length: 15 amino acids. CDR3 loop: CASSFEDILSSPLHF. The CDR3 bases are TGTGCCAGCAGTTTCGAGGACATACTAAGTTCACCCCTCCACTTT.

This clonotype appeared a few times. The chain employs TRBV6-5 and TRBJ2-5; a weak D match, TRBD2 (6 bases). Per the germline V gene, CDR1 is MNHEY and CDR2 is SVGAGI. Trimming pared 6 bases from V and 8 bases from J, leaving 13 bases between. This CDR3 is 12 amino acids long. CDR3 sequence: CASSVRLGTQYF. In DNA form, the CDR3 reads TGTGCCAGCAGCGTTAGACTAGGAACCCAGTACTTC.

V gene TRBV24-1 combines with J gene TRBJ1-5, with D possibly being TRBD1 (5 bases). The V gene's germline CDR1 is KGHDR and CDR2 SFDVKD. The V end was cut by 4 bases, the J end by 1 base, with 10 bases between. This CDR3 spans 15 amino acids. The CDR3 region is CATSDPGMSNQPQHF. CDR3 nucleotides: TGTGCCACCAGTGACCCAGGGATGAGCAATCAGCCCCAGCATTTT.

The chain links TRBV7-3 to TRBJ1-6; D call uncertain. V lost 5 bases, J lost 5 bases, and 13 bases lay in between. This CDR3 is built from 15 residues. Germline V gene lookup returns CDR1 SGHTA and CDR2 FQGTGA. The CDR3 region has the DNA TGTGCCAGCAGCAGATGGAGCGGGGATAATTCACCCCTCCACTTT. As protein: CASSRWSGDNSPLHF.

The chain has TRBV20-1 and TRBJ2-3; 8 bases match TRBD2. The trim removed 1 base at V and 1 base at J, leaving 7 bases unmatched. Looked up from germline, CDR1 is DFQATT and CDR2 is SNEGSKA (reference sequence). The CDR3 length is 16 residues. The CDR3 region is CSARVLLAARTDTQYF. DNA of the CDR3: TGCAGTGCTAGAGTACTACTAGCGGCCCGCACAGATACGCAGTATTTT.

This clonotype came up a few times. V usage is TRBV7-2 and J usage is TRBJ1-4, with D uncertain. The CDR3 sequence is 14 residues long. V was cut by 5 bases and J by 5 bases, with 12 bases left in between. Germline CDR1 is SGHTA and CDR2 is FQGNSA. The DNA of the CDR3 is TGTGCCAGCAGCCACCGGGAGCCCAATGAAAAACTGTTTTTT. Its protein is CASSHREPNEKLFF.

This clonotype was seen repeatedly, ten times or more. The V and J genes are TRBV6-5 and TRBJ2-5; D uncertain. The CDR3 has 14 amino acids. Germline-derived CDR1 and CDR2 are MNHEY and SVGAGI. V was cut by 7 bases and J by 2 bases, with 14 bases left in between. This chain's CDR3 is CASNPSGQQETQYF. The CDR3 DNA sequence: TGTGCCAGCAACCCCTCTGGGCAGCAAGAGACCCAGTACTTC.

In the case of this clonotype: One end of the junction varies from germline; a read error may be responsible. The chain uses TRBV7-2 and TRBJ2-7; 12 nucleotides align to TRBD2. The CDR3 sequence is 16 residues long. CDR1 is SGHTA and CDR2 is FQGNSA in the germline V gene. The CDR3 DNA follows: TGCGCCAGCAGCCAGTCCCTAGCGGGAGGGTTTCGCGAGCAGTACTTC. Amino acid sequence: CASSQSLAGGFREQYF. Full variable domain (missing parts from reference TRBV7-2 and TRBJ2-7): GAGVSQSPSNKVTEKGKDVELRCDPISGHTALYWYRQSLGQGLEFLIYFQGNSAPDKSGLPSDRFSAERTGGSVSTLTIQRTQQEDSAVYLCASSQSLAGGFREQYFGPGTRLTVT.

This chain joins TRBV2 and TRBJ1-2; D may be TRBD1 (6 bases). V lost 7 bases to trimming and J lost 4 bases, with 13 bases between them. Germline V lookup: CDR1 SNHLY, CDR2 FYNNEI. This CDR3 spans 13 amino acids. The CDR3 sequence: CASKKSRGYGYTF. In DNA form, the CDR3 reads TGTGCCAGCAAAAAAAGCAGGGGCTATGGCTACACCTTC. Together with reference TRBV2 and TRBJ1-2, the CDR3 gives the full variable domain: EPEVTQTPSHQVTQMGQEVILRCVPISNHLYFYWYRQILGQKVEFLVSFYNNEISEKSEIFDDQFSVERPDGSNFTLKIRSTKLEDSAMYFCASKKSRGYGYTFGSGTRLTVV.

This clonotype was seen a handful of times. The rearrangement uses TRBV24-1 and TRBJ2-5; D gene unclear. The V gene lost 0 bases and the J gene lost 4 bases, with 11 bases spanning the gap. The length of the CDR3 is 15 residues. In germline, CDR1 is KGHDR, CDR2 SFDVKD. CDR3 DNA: TGTGCCACCAGTGATTTGCAAGACTGGGGAGAGACCCAGTACTTC. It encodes CATSDLQDWGETQYF.

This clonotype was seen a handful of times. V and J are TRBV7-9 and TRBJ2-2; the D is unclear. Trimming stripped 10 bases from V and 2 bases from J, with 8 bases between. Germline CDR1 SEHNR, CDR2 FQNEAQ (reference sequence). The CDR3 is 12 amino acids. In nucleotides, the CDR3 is TGTGCCACCGACACCAACACCGGGGAGCTGTTTTTT. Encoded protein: CATDTNTGELFF. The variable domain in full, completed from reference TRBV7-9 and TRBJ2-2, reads DTGVSQNPRHKITKRGQNVTFRCDPISEHNRLYWYRQTLGQGPEFLTYFQNEAQLEKSRLLSDRFSAERPKGSFSTLEIQRTEQGDSAMYLCATDTNTGELFFGEGSRLTVL.

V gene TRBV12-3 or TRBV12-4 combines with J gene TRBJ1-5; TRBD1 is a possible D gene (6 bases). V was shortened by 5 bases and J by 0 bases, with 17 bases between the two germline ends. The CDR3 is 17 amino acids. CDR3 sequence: CASSELMGAFSNQPQHF. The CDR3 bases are TGTGCCAGCAGTGAACTAATGGGGGCGTTTAGCAATCAGCCCCAGCATTTT.